The 2 T cell receptor beta chains listed next were all sequenced from one sample in a study of cytomegalovirus exposure and HLA in healthy donors. TCRdb keeps only in-frame clones here, not all; method: immunoSEQ multiplex PCR. Of 220,000 or so clones listed, around 87% are singletons. Sequenced material: PBMCs. The receptor source for this set is a woman aged 18-30 years in good health and CMV-seropositive.

V is TRBV7-9 and J is TRBJ1-2; 7 nucleotides align to TRBD1. This CDR3 spans 14 amino acids. V was pared by 5 bases and J by 7 bases, with 10 bases of the junction left unmatched. Germline V gives CDR1 SEHNR, CDR2 FQNEAQ (reference sequence). In nucleotides, the CDR3 is TGTGCCAGCAGCCCGAGGGTAGGGGGCAGTGGCTACACCTTC. Its translation: CASSPRVGGSGYTF.

About this clone itself: The same CDR3 can be traced to other DNA sequences in this sample. The chain has TRBV5-1 and TRBJ1-2, with D maybe TRBD1 (5 bases). CDR3 length: 14 residues. Trimming took 4 bases from V and 2 from J, leaving 12 bases between them. Germline values: CDR1 SGHRS, CDR2 YFSETQ. Here the CDR3 DNA reads TGCGCCAGCAGCCCAGGGCTGGGGAACTATGGCTACACCTTC. Protein: CASSPGLGNYGYTF.